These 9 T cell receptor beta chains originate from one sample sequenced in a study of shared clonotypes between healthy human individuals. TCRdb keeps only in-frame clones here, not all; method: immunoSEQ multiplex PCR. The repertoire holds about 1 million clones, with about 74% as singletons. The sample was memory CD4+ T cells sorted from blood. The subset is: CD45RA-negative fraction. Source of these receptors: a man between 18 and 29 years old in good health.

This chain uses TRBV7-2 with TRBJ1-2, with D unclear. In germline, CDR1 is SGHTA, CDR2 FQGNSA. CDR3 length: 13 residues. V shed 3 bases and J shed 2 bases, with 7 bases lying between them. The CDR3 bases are TGTGCCAGCAGCTTTGGCCTAAACTATGGCTACACCTTC. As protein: CASSFGLNYGYTF.

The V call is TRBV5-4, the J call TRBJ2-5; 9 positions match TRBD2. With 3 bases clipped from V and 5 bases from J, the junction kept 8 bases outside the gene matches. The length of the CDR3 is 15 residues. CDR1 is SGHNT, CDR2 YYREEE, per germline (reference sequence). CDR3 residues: CASSSALAGWETQYF. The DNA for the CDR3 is TGTGCCAGCAGCTCCGCCCTAGCGGGATGGGAGACCCAGTACTTC. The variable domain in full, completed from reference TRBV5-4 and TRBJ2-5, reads ETGVTQSPTHLIKTRGQQVTLRCSSQSGHNTVSWYQQALGQGPQFIFQYYREEENGRGNFPPRFSGLQFPNYSSELNVNALELDDSALYLCASSSALAGWETQYFGPGTRLLVL.

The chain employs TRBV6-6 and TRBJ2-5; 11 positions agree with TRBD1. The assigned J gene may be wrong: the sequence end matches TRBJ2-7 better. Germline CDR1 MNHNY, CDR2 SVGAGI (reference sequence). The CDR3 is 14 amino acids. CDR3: CASTDGTGGDEQYF. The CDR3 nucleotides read TGTGCCAGCACCGACGGGACAGGGGGAGACGAGCAGTACTTC.

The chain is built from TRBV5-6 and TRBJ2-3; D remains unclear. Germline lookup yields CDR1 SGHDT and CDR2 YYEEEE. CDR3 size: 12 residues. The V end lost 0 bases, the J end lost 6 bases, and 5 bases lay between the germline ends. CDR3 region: CASSLDWDTQYF. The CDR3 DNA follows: TGTGCCAGCAGCTTGGACTGGGATACGCAGTATTTT.

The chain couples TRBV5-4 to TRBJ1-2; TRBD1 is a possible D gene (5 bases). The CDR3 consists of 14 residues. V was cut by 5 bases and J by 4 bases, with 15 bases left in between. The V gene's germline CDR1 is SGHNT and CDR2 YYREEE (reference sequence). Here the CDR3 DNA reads TGTGCCAGCAGAAGGGAGTCACAGGCCTATGGCTACACCTTC. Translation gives CASRRESQAYGYTF. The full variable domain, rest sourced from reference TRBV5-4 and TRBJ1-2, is ETGVTQSPTHLIKTRGQQVTLRCSSQSGHNTVSWYQQALGQGPQFIFQYYREEENGRGNFPPRFSGLQFPNYSSELNVNALELDDSALYLCASRRESQAYGYTFGSGTRLTVV.

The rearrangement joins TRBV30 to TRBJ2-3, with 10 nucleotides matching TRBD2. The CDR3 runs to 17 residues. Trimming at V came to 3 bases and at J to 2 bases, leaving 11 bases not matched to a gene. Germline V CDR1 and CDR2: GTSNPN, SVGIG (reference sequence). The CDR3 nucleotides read TGTGCCTGGAGCGGACTTCGGACTAGCGGTATCACAGATACGCAGTATTTT. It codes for CAWSGLRTSGITDTQYF.

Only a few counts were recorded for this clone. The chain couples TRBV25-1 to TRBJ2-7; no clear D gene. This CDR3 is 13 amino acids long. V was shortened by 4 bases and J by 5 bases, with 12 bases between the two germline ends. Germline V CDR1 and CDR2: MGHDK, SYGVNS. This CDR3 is CASSGPKGHEQYF. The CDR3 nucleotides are TGTGCCAGCAGTGGACCTAAAGGGCACGAGCAGTACTTC.

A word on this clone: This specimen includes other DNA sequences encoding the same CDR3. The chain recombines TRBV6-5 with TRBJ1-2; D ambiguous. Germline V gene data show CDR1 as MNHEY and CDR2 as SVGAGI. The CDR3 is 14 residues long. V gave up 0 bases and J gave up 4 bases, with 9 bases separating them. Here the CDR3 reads CASSYSRRGYGYTF. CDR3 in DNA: TGTGCCAGCAGTTACTCGAGGCGTGGCTATGGCTACACCTTC.

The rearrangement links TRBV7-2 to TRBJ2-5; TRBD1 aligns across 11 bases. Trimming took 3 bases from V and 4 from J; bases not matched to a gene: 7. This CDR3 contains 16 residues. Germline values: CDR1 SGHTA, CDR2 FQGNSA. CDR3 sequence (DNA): TGTGCCAGCAGCTTTGCCGGACAGGGGGCTGGAGAGACCCAGTACTTC. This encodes CASSFAGQGAGETQYF.